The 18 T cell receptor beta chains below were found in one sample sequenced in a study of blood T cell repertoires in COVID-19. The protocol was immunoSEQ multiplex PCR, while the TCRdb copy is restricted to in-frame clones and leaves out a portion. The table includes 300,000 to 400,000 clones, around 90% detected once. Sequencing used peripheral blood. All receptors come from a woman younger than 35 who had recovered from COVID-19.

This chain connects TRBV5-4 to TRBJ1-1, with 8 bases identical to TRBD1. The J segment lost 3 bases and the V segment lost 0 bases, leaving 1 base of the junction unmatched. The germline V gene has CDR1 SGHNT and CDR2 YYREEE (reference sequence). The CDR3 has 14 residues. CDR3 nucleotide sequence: TGTGCCAGCAGCTTGGGGGACAGGTACACTGAAGCTTTCTTT. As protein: CASSLGDRYTEAFF. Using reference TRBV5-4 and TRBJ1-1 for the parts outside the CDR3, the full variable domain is ETGVTQSPTHLIKTRGQQVTLRCSSQSGHNTVSWYQQALGQGPQFIFQYYREEENGRGNFPPRFSGLQFPNYSSELNVNALELDDSALYLCASSLGDRYTEAFFGQGTRLTVV.

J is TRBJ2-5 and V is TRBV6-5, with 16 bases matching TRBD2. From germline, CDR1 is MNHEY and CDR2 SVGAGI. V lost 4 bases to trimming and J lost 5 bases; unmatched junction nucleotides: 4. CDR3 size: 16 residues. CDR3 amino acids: CASSLGLAGGPETQYF. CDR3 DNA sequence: TGTGCCAGCAGTTTGGGACTAGCGGGAGGGCCGGAGACCCAGTACTTC.

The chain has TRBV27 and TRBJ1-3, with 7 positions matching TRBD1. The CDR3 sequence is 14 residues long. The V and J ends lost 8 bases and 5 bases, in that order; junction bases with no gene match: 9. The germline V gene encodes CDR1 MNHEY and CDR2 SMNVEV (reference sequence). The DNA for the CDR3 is TGTGCCAGCTCCAGGGGGGCCGGAAGAAACACCATATATTTT. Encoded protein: CASSRGAGRNTIYF.

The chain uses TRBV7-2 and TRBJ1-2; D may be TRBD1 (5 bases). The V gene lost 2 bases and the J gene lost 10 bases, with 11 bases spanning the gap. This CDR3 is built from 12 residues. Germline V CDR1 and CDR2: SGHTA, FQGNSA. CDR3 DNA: TGTGCCAGCAGCTTAAAGGGGCACTCCTACACCTTC. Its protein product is CASSLKGHSYTF.

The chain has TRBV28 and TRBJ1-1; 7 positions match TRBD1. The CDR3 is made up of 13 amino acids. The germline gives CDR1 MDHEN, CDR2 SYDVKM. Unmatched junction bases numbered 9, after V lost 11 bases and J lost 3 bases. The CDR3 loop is CAADRPYHTEAFF. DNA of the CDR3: TGTGCCGCGGACAGGCCCTATCACACTGAAGCTTTCTTT.

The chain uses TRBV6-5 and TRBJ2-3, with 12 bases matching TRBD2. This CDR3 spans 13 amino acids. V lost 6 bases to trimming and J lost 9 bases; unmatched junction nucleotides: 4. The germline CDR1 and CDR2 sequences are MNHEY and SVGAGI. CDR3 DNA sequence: TGTGCCAGCAGATCCGGGACTAGCGGGACGCAGTATTTT. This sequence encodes CASRSGTSGTQYF.

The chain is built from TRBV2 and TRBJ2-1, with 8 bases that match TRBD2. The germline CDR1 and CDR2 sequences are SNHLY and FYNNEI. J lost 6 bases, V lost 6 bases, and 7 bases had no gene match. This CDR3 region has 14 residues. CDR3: CASSGTSDRNEQFF. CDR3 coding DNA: TGTGCCAGCAGCGGGACTAGTGATCGCAATGAGCAGTTCTTC.

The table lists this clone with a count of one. CDR3 sequence: CASSLGPWGLADEQYV. CDR3 bases: TGTGCCAGCAGCTTAGGACCCTGGGGACTAGCGGACGAGCAGTACGTC. The V call is TRBV11-3, the J call TRBJ2-7; 11 bases line up with TRBD2. After removal of 1 base from V and 5 bases from J, the junction contained 7 bases not matched to a gene. This CDR3 is 16 amino acids long. The germline V gene encodes CDR1 SGHNT and CDR2 YENEEA.

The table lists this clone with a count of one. CDR3 DNA sequence: TGTGCCAGCAGCCCGGGACTAGCGGTAAAAGAGACCCAGTACTTC. Protein: CASSPGLAVKETQYF. The V call is TRBV3-1 (or the pseudogene TRBV3-2), the J call TRBJ2-5, with 11 bases that match TRBD2. Germline V gene data show CDR1 as LGHDT and CDR2 as YNNKEL (reference sequence). This CDR3 comprises 15 residues. V was clipped by 4 bases and J by 3 bases; unmatched bases: 4.

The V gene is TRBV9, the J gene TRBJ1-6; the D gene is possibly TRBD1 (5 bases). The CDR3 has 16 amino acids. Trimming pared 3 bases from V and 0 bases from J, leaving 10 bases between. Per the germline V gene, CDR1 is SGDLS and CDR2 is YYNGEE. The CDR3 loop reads CASSALDNSYNSPLHF. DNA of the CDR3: TGTGCCAGCAGCGCGCTGGACAACTCCTATAATTCACCCCTCCACTTT.

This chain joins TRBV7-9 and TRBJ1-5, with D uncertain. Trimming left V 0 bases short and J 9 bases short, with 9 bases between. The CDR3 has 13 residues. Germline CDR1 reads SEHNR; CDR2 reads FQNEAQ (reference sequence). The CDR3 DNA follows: TGTGCCAGCAGCTTAGCGGAGGCCGGGCCCCAGCATTTT. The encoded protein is CASSLAEAGPQHF.

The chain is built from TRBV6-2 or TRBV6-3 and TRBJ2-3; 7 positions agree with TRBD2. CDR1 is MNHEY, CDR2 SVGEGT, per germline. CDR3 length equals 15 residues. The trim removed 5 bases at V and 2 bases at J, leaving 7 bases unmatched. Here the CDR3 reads CASSGGSSDTDTQYF. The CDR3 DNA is TGTGCCAGCAGTGGCGGGAGCTCTGACACAGATACGCAGTATTTT.

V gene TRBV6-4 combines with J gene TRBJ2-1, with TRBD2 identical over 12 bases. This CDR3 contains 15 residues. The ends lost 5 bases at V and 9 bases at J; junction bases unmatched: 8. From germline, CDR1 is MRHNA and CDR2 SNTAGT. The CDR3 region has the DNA TGTGCCAGCAGTCCCGGACTAGCGGGACGAGGTGAGCAGTTCTTC. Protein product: CASSPGLAGRGEQFF.

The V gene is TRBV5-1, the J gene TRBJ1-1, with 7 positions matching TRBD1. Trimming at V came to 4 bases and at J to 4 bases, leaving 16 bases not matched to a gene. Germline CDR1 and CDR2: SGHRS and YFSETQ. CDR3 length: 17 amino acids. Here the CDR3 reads CASSPDRVSYRGTEAFF. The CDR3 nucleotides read TGCGCCAGCAGCCCAGACAGGGTGAGTTATCGTGGCACTGAAGCTTTCTTT.

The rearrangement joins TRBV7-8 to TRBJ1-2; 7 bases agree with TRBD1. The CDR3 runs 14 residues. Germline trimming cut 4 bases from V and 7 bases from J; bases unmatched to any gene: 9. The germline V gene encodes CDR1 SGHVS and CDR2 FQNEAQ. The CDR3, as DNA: TGTGCCAGCAGCTCCCGGGACAGTCTGCCTGGCTACACCTTC. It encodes CASSSRDSLPGYTF.

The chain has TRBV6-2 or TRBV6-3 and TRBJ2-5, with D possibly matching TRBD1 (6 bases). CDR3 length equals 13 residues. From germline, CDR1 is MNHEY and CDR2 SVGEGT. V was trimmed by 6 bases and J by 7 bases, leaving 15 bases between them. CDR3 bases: TGTGCCAGCAGCACGGGTCTAGGGGGGACCCAGTACTTC. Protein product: CASSTGLGGTQYF.

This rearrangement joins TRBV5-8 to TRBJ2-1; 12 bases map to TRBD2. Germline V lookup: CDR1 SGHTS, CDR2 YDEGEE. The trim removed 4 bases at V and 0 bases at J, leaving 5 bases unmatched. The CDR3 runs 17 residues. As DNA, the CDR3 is TGTGCCAGCAGCGCCGGACTAGCGGGATTCTCCTACAATGAGCAGTTCTTC. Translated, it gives CASSAGLAGFSYNEQFF.

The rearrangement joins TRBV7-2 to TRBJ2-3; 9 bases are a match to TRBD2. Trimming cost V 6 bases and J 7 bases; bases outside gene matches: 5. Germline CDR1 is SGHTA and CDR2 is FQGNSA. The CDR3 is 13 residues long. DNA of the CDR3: TGTGCCAGCAGGCCTCTAGCGGGAAATACGCAGTATTTT. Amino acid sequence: CASRPLAGNTQYF.